This TCR beta chain was documented in a study of type 1 and type 2 diabetes patients. Genomic DNA was the PCR template. The TCR beta CDR3 region was amplified using 30 forward and 13 reverse primers. TCRdb reprocessed the multiplex PCR reads with MiXCR, giving one entry per CDR3 protein. The table has 270,000 or so distinct CDR3 sequences, around 47% seen once. This CDR3 has 13 residues. Germline CDR1 and CDR2: SQVTM and ANQGSEA. V was clipped by 0 bases and J by 3 bases, with 8 bases between them. Other autoimmune diseases and infections within the past four weeks excluded donors. The V gene is TRBV29-1, the J gene TRBJ1-1, with D unclear. Sequencing used peripheral blood mononuclear cells (PBMCs). The origin of this receptor is a man between 18 and 35 years old with type 2 diabetes. The CDR3 sequence is CSVEDAEDTEAFF. The CDR3, as DNA: TGCAGCGTTGAAGACGCCGAGGACACTGAAGCTTTCTTT.